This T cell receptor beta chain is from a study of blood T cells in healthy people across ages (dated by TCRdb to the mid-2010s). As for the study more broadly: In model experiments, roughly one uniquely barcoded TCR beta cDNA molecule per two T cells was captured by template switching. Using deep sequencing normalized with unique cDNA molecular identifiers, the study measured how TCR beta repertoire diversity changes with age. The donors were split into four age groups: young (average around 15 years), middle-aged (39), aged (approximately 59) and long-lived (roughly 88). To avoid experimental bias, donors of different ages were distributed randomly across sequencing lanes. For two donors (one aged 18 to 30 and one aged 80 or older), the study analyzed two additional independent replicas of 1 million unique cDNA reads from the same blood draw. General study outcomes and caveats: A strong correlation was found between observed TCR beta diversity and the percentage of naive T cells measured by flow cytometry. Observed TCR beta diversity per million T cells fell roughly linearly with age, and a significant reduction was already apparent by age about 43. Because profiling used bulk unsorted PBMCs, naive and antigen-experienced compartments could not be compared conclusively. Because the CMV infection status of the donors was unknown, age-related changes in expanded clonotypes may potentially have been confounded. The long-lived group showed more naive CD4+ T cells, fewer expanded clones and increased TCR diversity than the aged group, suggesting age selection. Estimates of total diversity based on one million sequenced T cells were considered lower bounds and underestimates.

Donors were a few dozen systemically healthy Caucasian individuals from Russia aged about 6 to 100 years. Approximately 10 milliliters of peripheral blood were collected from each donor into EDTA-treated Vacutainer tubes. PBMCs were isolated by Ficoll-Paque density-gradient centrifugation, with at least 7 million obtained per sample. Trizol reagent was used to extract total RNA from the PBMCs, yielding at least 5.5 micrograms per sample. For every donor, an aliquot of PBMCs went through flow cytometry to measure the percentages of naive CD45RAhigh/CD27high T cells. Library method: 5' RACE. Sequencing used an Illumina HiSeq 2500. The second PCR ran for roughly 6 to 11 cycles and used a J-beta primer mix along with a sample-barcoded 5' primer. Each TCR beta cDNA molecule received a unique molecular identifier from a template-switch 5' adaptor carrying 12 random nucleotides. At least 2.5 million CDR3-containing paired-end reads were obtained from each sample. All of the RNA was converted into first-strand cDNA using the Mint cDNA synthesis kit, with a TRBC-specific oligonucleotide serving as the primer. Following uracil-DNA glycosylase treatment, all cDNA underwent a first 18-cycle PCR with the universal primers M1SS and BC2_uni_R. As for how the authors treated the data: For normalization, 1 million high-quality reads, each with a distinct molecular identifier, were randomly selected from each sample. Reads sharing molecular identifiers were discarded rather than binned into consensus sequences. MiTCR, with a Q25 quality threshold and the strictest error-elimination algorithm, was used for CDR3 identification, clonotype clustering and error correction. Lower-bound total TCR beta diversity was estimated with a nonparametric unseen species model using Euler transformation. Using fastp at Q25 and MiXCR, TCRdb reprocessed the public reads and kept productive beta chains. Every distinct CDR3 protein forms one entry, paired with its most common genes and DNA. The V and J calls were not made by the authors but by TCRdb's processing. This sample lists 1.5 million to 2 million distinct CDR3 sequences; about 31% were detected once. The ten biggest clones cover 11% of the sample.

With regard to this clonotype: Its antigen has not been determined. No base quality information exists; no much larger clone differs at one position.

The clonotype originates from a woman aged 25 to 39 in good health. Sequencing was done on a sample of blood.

The CDR3 here reads CASSIYPSGTLGDTQYF. The nucleotides are TGTGCCAGCAGCATTTACCCTAGCGGGACCCTTGGTGATACGCAGTATTTT. The chain uses TRBV7-2 and TRBJ2-3, and 9 junction bases match TRBD2. The CDR3 measures 17 amino acids from cysteine to phenylalanine. The retained sequence is limited to the CDR3, 51 bases, with the frame set at the first base. Clipping removes 5 bases from V and 6 bases from J, with 15 as the unmatched junction base count. For CDR1 and CDR2, the germline V gene lists SGHTA and FQGNSA.